Listed here is a single T cell receptor beta chain. The sample originates from a study of blood T cells in healthy people across ages. For the study at large: Through template switching, about one barcoded beta molecule was captured per two T cells, as measured in model experiments.

Primed by a sample-barcoded 5' primer and a J-beta primer mix, a second PCR proceeded for about 7 to 11 cycles. Tagging of each cDNA molecule was performed by a template-switch adaptor with 12 random nucleotides. MiXCR, applied by TCRdb to the 5' RACE reads, yields one record per CDR3 protein. This table holds about 670,000 distinct CDR3 sequences, less than 45% found once. V gave up 2 bases and J gave up 3 bases; unmatched junction bases: 10. The CDR3 runs to 18 residues. Germline lookup yields CDR1 MDHEN and CDR2 SYDVKM. The sequence was collected from a man older than 75 in good health. The J gene is TRBJ2-1, the V gene TRBV28; the match to TRBD1 covers 10 bases. The sample consisted of blood. The CDR3 is CASSLLGQGGLGYNEQFF. CDR3 DNA sequence: TGTGCCAGCAGTTTACTAGGACAGGGGGGTTTAGGCTACAATGAGCAGTTCTTC.